This T cell receptor (beta chain) was identified during a study of blood T cell repertoires in COVID-19. Overall study context: There were acute and convalescent COVID-19 samples, and they came from the United States, Italy and Spain.

Using immunoSEQ multiplex PCR, the repertoire was profiled, and TCRdb retains in-frame clones only, with some absent. The sample holds approximately 71,000 clones, roughly 86% seen once. Germline CDR1 is SNHLY and CDR2 is FYNNEI. The length of the CDR3 is 13 residues. Trimming took off 7 bases at V and 9 bases at J, with 13 bases between the two ends. This TCR was recovered from a man aged 50-60 years with acute or convalescent COVID-19. The sample was peripheral blood. The rearrangement uses TRBV2 and TRBJ1-6, with D maybe TRBD1 (5 bases). The CDR3 sequence is CASTDIFSSPLHF. The CDR3 nucleotides read TGTGCCAGCACGGACATCTTCTCTTCACCCCTCCACTTT.